One and the same sample provided the 18 T cell receptor beta chains below, sequenced in a study of OX40 agonist ivuxolimab in advanced cancers. TCRdb's copy holds only in-frame clones and misses some; the assay was immunoSEQ multiplex PCR. The table includes 75,000 to 100,000 clones, approximately 92% detected once. Source: CD4+ or CD8+ T cells sorted from blood, taken in a trial of the OX40 agonist ivuxolimab. The receptors originated from an adult with an advanced solid tumor such as melanoma, head and neck, liver or kidney cancer.

The rearrangement uses TRBV4-1 and TRBJ2-5; D is perhaps TRBD1 (5 bases). Germline V CDR1 and CDR2: MGHRA, YSYEKL. Trimming removed 0 bases from V and 7 bases from J, with 15 bases in between. CDR3 length: 15 residues. CDR3 protein: CASSQDRGKSGTQYF. The CDR3 nucleotides are TGCGCCAGCAGCCAAGATAGGGGCAAGTCGGGGACCCAGTACTTC.

This chain joins TRBV4-3 and TRBJ2-7, with 7 bases lining up with TRBD1. Trimming at V came to 1 base and at J to 1 base, leaving 4 bases not matched to a gene. There are 15 residues in the CDR3. CDR1 and CDR2 (germline): LGHNA, YSLEER. The CDR3 protein is CASSQGSRGSYEQYF. CDR3 coding DNA: TGCGCCAGCAGCCAAGGAAGCAGGGGGTCCTACGAGCAGTACTTC.

The rearrangement joins TRBV30 to TRBJ1-2; possibly TRBD1 for D (6 bases). Germline V CDR1 and CDR2: GTSNPN, SVGIG (reference sequence). Trimming removed 2 bases at V and 3 bases at J, with 13 bases between. The CDR3 is made up of 14 amino acids. CDR3 residues: CAWSKLGAYYGYTF. The CDR3 DNA reads as TGTGCCTGGAGTAAGTTGGGGGCGTACTATGGCTACACCTTC.

V is TRBV9 and J is TRBJ1-2; no clear D gene. Looked up from germline, CDR1 is SGDLS and CDR2 is YYNGEE. V was pared by 3 bases and J by 0 bases, with 21 bases between. This CDR3 region has 18 residues. CDR3 amino acids: CASSDQRRTSTTNYGYTF. The CDR3 coding sequence is TGTGCCAGCAGCGACCAACGACGGACCTCTACCACTAACTATGGCTACACCTTC.

The chain is built from TRBV7-9 and TRBJ1-1; D is uncertain. The V end lost 2 bases, the J end lost 3 bases, and 7 bases lay between the germline ends. CDR3 size: 13 residues. Germline loops: CDR1 SEHNR, CDR2 FQNEAQ (reference sequence). Here the CDR3 reads CASSLPLDTEAFF. The CDR3 nucleotides read TGTGCCAGCAGCTTACCGTTGGACACTGAAGCTTTCTTT. Based on the CDR3 plus reference TRBV7-9 and TRBJ1-1, the full variable domain is DTGVSQNPRHKITKRGQNVTFRCDPISEHNRLYWYRQTLGQGPEFLTYFQNEAQLEKSRLLSDRFSAERPKGSFSTLEIQRTEQGDSAMYLCASSLPLDTEAFFGQGTRLTVV.

The rearrangement joins TRBV9 to TRBJ2-1, with D tentatively TRBD2 (6 bases). The CDR3 spans 16 residues. Trimming cost V 4 bases and J 0 bases, with 14 bases left between them. Per germline, CDR1 SGDLS and CDR2 YYNGEE. The CDR3 nucleotides read TGTGCCAGCAGCAATACAATCGGGAGCTCCTACAATGAGCAGTTCTTC. Its translation is CASSNTIGSSYNEQFF.

The chain has TRBV5-1 and TRBJ2-3; D is undetermined. From germline, CDR1 is SGHRS and CDR2 YFSETQ. Between the trimmed V and J ends, which lost 4 bases and 0 bases, there was a span of 9 bases. CDR3 length: 14 amino acids. The CDR3 sequence: CASSTRWSTDTQYF. CDR3 coding DNA: TGCGCCAGCAGCACTCGTTGGAGCACAGATACGCAGTATTTT.

The chain recombines TRBV29-1 with TRBJ2-1, with 11 nucleotides matching TRBD2. Looked up from germline, CDR1 is SQVTM and CDR2 is ANQGSEA. CDR3 length: 15 residues. V lost 0 bases and J lost 7; bases outside the gene matches: 5. CDR3 loop: CSVEEGTSGTNEQFF. In nucleotides, the CDR3 is TGCAGCGTTGAAGAAGGGACTAGCGGCACTAATGAGCAGTTCTTC.

V is TRBV4-2 and J is TRBJ2-7; 9 nucleotides align to TRBD2. The V gene end was trimmed by 0 bases and the J gene end by 2 bases; junction bases not matched to a gene: 11. Germline CDR1 reads LGHNA; CDR2 reads YNFKEQ. The CDR3 is made up of 18 amino acids. The CDR3 region is CASSQDGSGSRETYEQYF. In nucleotides, the CDR3 is TGTGCCAGCAGCCAAGATGGTAGCGGGAGTAGAGAGACCTACGAGCAGTACTTC.

This clone was seen a single time. The chain couples TRBV30 to TRBJ1-1, with D possibly being TRBD1 (5 bases). This CDR3 spans 12 amino acids. The V end lost 8 bases, the J end lost 6 bases, and 16 bases lay between the germline ends. The V gene's germline CDR1 is GTSNPN and CDR2 SVGIG (reference sequence). CDR3 bases: TGTGCCGGGGACGGGGGTGTTTCTGAAGCTTTCTTT. Translated: CAGDGGVSEAFF. The full variable domain, with the rest looked up from reference TRBV30 and TRBJ1-1, is SQTIHQWPATLVQPVGSPLSLECTVEGTSNPNLYWYRQAAGRGLQLLFYSVGIGQISSEVPQNLSASRPQDRQFILSSKKLLLSDSGFYLCAGDGGVSEAFFGQGTRLTVV.

This chain links TRBV6-1 with TRBJ2-1, with 11 nucleotides matching TRBD2. There are 15 residues in the CDR3. Trimming removed 9 bases from V and 3 bases from J; junction bases left unmatched: 7. Germline CDR1 and CDR2: MNHNS and SASEGT. The CDR3 spells CASFSGTSGYNEQFF. CDR3 in DNA: TGTGCCAGTTTTTCCGGGACTAGCGGCTACAATGAGCAGTTCTTC.

This rearrangement joins TRBV4-1 to TRBJ1-1, with no clear D. The length of the CDR3 is 13 residues. Trimming took 0 bases from V and 10 from J, leaving 12 bases between them. Germline V lookup: CDR1 MGHRA, CDR2 YSYEKL. The CDR3 nucleotides read TGCGCCAGCAGCCAAGAAGATCGTCGGGGAGCTTTCTTT. This gives the protein CASSQEDRRGAFF.

The genes are TRBV4-1 and TRBJ2-3; D is unclear. This CDR3 has 13 amino acids. Germline lookup yields CDR1 MGHRA and CDR2 YSYEKL. The V end was cut by 10 bases, the J end by 6 bases, with 17 bases between. The CDR3 loop reads CAICVKREDTQYF. CDR3 bases: TGCGCCATCTGCGTGAAGAGAGAGGATACGCAGTATTTT.

V is TRBV2 and J is TRBJ1-3; TRBD1 is a possible D gene (5 bases). V was pared by 6 bases and J by 9 bases, with 12 bases between. Per germline, CDR1 SNHLY and CDR2 FYNNEI. This CDR3 has 12 residues. CDR3 DNA: TGTGCCAGCAGGTCAGGGCACCCCACCATATATTTT. Translation: CASRSGHPTIYF.

The V call is TRBV7-2, the J call TRBJ2-3, with D tentatively TRBD2 (5 bases). The CDR3 totals 13 residues. Germline CDR1 SGHTA, CDR2 FQGNSA. The ends were cut back, 6 bases at V and 3 bases at J, with 10 bases in the middle. CDR3 DNA: TGTGCCAGCAGGGGTAGCGAGACAGATACGCAGTATTTT. It codes for CASRGSETDTQYF.

CDR3 coding DNA: TGTGCCAGCAGTGAATCTTGGAATGAGCAGTTCTTC. It encodes CASSESWNEQFF. This sequence joins TRBV25-1 and TRBJ2-1; unclear D gene. Germline CDR1 MGHDK, CDR2 SYGVNS. The CDR3 totals 12 residues. Trimming removed 1 base from V and 7 bases from J, with 5 bases in between.

The V gene is TRBV2, the J gene TRBJ2-5, with TRBD2 matching 9 bases. The germline gives CDR1 SNHLY, CDR2 FYNNEI. With 2 bases clipped from V and 2 bases from J, the junction kept 9 bases outside the gene matches. This CDR3 comprises 17 residues. CDR3: CASSESSGRGVQETQYF. The CDR3 region has the DNA TGTGCCAGCAGTGAAAGTAGCGGGAGAGGGGTACAAGAGACCCAGTACTTC.

The chain carries TRBV28 and TRBJ2-3; D might be TRBD2 (6 bases). CDR1 MDHEN and CDR2 SYDVKM come from the germline V gene. V was pared by 6 bases and J by 0 bases, with 19 bases between. This CDR3 comprises 17 residues. The chain's CDR3 is CASRGLRTPASTDTQYF. CDR3 in DNA: TGTGCCAGCAGGGGACTTAGGACCCCCGCAAGCACAGATACGCAGTATTTT.